This record looks at one TCR beta chain sequence and its context. The sample is drawn from a study of T cell changes during pregnancy in multiple sclerosis. The method was immunoSEQ multiplex PCR; TCRdb's version includes in-frame clones alone and lacks a portion of them. Here the sample spans approximately 65,000 clones, around 96% being singletons. The V segment lost 5 bases and the J segment 5 bases; nucleotides outside the gene matches: 12. This CDR3 contains 17 residues. Germline values: CDR1 PRHDT, CDR2 FYEKMQ (reference sequence). This TCR derives from a female donor with multiple sclerosis, enrolled in a pregnancy study. The V call is TRBV13, the J call TRBJ2-5; 12 nucleotides agree with TRBD2. Sequencing used CD8+ T cells from peripheral blood mononuclear cells, obtained after pregnancy. Written as DNA, the CDR3 is TGTGCCAGCAGCCCCCTCCCTAGCGGGAGGGCCGGGGAGACCCAGTACTTC. Residues: CASSPLPSGRAGETQYF. The complete variable domain, with remaining parts taken from reference TRBV13 and TRBJ2-5, reads AAGVIQSPRHLIKEKRETATLKCYPIPRHDTVYWYQQGPGQDPQFLISFYEKMQSDKGSIPDRFSAQQFSDYHSELNMSSLELGDSALYFCASSPLPSGRAGETQYFGPGTRLLVL.